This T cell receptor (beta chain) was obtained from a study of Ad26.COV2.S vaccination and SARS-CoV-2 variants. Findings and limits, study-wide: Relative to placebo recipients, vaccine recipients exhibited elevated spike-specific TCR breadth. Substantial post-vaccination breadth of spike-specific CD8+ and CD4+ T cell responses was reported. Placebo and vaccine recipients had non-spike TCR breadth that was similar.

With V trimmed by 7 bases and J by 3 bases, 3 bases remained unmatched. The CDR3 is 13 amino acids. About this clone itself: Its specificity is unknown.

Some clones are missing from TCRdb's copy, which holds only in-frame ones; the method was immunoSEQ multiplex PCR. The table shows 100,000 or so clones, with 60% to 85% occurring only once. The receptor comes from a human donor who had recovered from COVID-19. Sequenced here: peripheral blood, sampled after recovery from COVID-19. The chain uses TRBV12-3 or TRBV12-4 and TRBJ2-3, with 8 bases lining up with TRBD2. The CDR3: CASMAGGTDTQYF. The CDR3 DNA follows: TGTGCCAGCATGGCGGGAGGTACAGATACGCAGTATTTT.